This TCR beta chain was sequenced in a study of blood T cell repertoires in COVID-19. Per the germline V gene, CDR1 is MNHEY and CDR2 is SVGAGI. The V and J ends lost 6 bases and 0 bases respectively, with 8 bases between them. The CDR3 spans 13 residues. In the authors' methods: Amplification of reference gene primers provided the estimated nucleated cell counts. Profiling relied on immunoSEQ multiplex PCR, and the TCRdb table lists in-frame clones only, not all of them. V and J calls and clone size come straight from that table; D and trimming were deduced from the DNA. The sample has under 150,000 clones, 82% seen once.

The chain is built from TRBV6-5 and TRBJ1-1; D remains unclear. The TCR was taken from a man in his sixties or seventies with active or convalescent COVID-19. The specimen sequenced was peripheral blood. The CDR3 region is CASRQAMNTEAFF. CDR3 in DNA: TGTGCCAGCAGGCAGGCCATGAACACTGAAGCTTTCTTT.